This T cell receptor (beta chain) was sequenced in a study of blood T cell repertoires in COVID-19 (dated by TCRdb to the early 2020s). Turning to the overall study: Samples from collaborators originated in the United States, Italy and Spain and spanned both the acute and convalescent phases of COVID-19. The material from the prospective study consisted of cDNA or gDNA derived from T cells, B-cell-depleted T cells, or PBMCs. The dataset comprised deeply sampled blood TCRbeta repertoires from subjects exposed to, actively infected with, or recovered from COVID-19. The repertoires were released in a freely available public database meant as a resource for research on the immune response to SARS-CoV-2. Samples came from the ongoing ImmuneRACE study (first 160 participants) plus 1,254 subjects from 6 global collaborators. Nearly every sample came with metadata listing a de-identified subject ID, COVID-19 status, age in years and sex. Where available, HLA class I and class II types were taken from metadata supplied by the sample provider and were not determined by assay-based typing.

As regards this clone: Its antigen specificity is not known. No base quality values were provided; no much bigger clone lies one nucleotide off.

One collaborating source in Seattle enrolled patients while the patients were actively infected and followed the patients over time throughout the course of disease. The collaborating institutions used their own protocols to collect whole blood in K2EDTA tubes. For TCRbeta analysis, collaborator samples were shipped as frozen whole blood, as isolated PBMCs, or as DNA extracted from either sample type. The full study reports these points: The quantity of clinical and demographic metadata differed by source and by participant and was supplied without curation.

TCRbeta CDR3 regions were amplified from genomic DNA using the immunoSEQ Assay, a bias-controlled multiplex PCR. The study's processing was this. The number of nucleated cells in each sample was estimated from the amplification of reference gene primers within the assay. To quantify the absolute abundance of each unique TCRbeta CDR3 rearrangement, sequence reads were collapsed and filtered. For each sample, productive Simpson clonality was calculated as the square root of Simpson's diversity index across productive rearrangements. In its TCRdb copy, this immuneACCESS table keeps in-frame sequences only and misses some clones. Where compared with another copy, unresolved V genes explain less than half of these, and the others have no known cause. That table is the source of V, J and clone size, and D and trimming were worked out from the DNA. This sample holds a few hundred thousand clones; more than 90% were observed only once. 2.5% to 3% of the sample is held by the ten biggest clonotypes.

The V end gives up 6 bases and the J end 1 base, leaving 3 bases in the junction not matched to a gene. Based on the germline V gene, the CDR1 and CDR2 sequences are SGHDT and YYEEEE. Its CDR3 holds 14 amino acids, cysteine through phenylalanine. The CDR3 DNA has 42 bases and is translated from base 1. The rearranged segments are TRBV5-6 and TRBJ2-3; 9 central nucleotides agree with TRBD2. This TCR was recovered from a young adult with COVID-19, enrolled during active disease. The sample comprised peripheral blood. The nucleotides are TGTGCCAGCACCGAGCGGGAGGGCACAGATACGCAGTATTTT. It is translated as CASTEREGTDTQYF.